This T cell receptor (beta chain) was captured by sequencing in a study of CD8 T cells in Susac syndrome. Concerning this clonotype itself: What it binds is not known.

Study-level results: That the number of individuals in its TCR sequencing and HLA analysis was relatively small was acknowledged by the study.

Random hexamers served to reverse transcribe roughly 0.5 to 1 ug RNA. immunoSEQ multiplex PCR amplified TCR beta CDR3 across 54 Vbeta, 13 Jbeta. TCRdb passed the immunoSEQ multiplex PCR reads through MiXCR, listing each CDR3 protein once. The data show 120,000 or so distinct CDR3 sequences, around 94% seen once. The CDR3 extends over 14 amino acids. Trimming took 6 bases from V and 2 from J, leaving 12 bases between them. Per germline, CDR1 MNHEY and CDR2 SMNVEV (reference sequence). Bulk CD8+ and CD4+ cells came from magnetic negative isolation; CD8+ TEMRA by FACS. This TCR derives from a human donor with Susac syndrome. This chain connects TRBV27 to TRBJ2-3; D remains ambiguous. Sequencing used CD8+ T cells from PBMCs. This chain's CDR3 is CASSPTALTDTQYF. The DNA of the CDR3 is TGTGCCAGCAGCCCCACCGCCCTCACAGATACGCAGTATTTT.